Listed below are T cell receptor beta chains from one sample, sequenced in a study of T cells in Graves' hyperthyroidism and ophthalmopathy. TCRdb processed the multiplex PCR reads anew with MiXCR; each CDR3 protein has one entry. Among approximately 200,000 distinct CDR3 sequences listed, 15% to 20% were seen once. Sequenced input: blood. These TCRs come from a man between 35 and 55 years old with Graves' hyperthyroidism. Both conserved end residues are part of each CDR3. Fields, in order: J gene, D gene, V gene, clone size, CDR3 DNA, CDR3 protein. The D gene is left open where the match is weak. Only some rows state a clone size, as once, few, many or a class for expanded clones.

J gene: TRBJ1-5
D gene: NA
V gene: TRBV6-2/TRBV6-3
clone size: NA
CDR3 DNA: TGTGCCAGCAGTTACTCACAGGGATACTCGCAGCCCCAGCATTTT
CDR3 protein: CASSYSQGYSQPQHF

J gene: TRBJ2-3
D gene: TRBD2
V gene: TRBV20-1
clone size: NA
CDR3 DNA: TGCAGTGCTAGCCACGGGGGGGCCGCGGCAGATACGCAGTATTTT
CDR3 protein: CSASHGGAAADTQYF

J gene: TRBJ2-3
D gene: NA
V gene: TRBV5-6
clone size: many
CDR3 DNA: TGTGCCAGCAGCGAAATTAGAACTAGCACAGATACGCAGTATTTT
CDR3 protein: CASSEIRTSTDTQYF

J gene: TRBJ1-2
D gene: TRBD1
V gene: TRBV30
clone size: once
CDR3 DNA: TGTGCCTGGAGTGCCGGGACAGCTAACTATGGCTACACCTTC
CDR3 protein: CAWSAGTANYGYTF

J gene: TRBJ1-1
D gene: NA
V gene: TRBV18
clone size: many
CDR3 DNA: TGTGCCAGCTCACCAGGGCGAATTAACACTGAAGCTTTCTTT
CDR3 protein: CASSPGRINTEAFF

J gene: TRBJ2-1
D gene: TRBD2
V gene: TRBV4-2
clone size: NA
CDR3 DNA: TGTGCCAGCAGCCAAGGGTTGCGGGGGATTTTCAATGAGCAGTTCTTC
CDR3 protein: CASSQGLRGIFNEQFF

J gene: TRBJ2-5
D gene: TRBD2
V gene: TRBV24-1
clone size: few
CDR3 DNA: TGTGCCACCAGTGATATACTAGCGGGGGGCCGCCAAGAGACCCAGTACTTC
CDR3 protein: CATSDILAGGRQETQYF

J gene: TRBJ1-1
D gene: NA
V gene: TRBV10-3
clone size: many
CDR3 DNA: TGTGCCATTCCGGCAGCCTACACTGAAGCTTTCTTT
CDR3 protein: CAIPAAYTEAFF

J gene: TRBJ1-2
D gene: NA
V gene: TRBV12-3/TRBV12-4
clone size: many
CDR3 DNA: TGTGCCAGCAGTTTCAATAAACACAGCAAAAAGTATGGCTACACCTTC
CDR3 protein: CASSFNKHSKKYGYTF

J gene: TRBJ2-7
D gene: NA
V gene: TRBV7-3
clone size: many
CDR3 DNA: TGTGCCAGCAGCTCCGGGAACTCCTACGAGCAGTACTTC
CDR3 protein: CASSSGNSYEQYF

J gene: TRBJ2-1
D gene: NA
V gene: TRBV28
clone size: many
CDR3 DNA: TGTGCCAGCAGTTTTCCGGGGGCCTACAATGAGCAGTTCTTC
CDR3 protein: CASSFPGAYNEQFF

J gene: TRBJ1-1
D gene: TRBD1
V gene: TRBV19
clone size: many
CDR3 DNA: TGTGCCAGTAGTGCCGACAGGGATCGCACTGAAGCTTTCTTT
CDR3 protein: CASSADRDRTEAFF

J gene: TRBJ2-7
D gene: NA
V gene: TRBV7-9
clone size: NA
CDR3 DNA: TGTGCCAGCAGCATCGAGGGGGTTCACGAGCAGTACTTC
CDR3 protein: CASSIEGVHEQYF

J gene: TRBJ2-3
D gene: NA
V gene: TRBV7-9
clone size: many
CDR3 DNA: TGTGCCAGCAGCACACGCCCGATTCCGGGCACAGATACGCAGTATTTT
CDR3 protein: CASSTRPIPGTDTQYF

J gene: TRBJ2-3
D gene: TRBD2
V gene: TRBV5-1
clone size: NA
CDR3 DNA: TGCGCCAGCAGCACGCTATCCGGGGGGGCAAAAGATACGCAGTATTTT
CDR3 protein: CASSTLSGGAKDTQYF

J gene: TRBJ2-3
D gene: TRBD2
V gene: TRBV4-2
clone size: few
CDR3 DNA: TGTGCCAGCAGCCAAGATCGGGAGGGACTAGCGGATAATACGCAGTATTTT
CDR3 protein: CASSQDREGLADNTQYF

J gene: TRBJ1-1
D gene: TRBD1
V gene: TRBV12-3/TRBV12-4
clone size: many
CDR3 DNA: TGTGCCAGCAATATCCAGGGGGCGGACACTGAAGCTTTCTTT
CDR3 protein: CASNIQGADTEAFF

J gene: TRBJ1-6
D gene: NA
V gene: TRBV11-2
clone size: many
CDR3 DNA: TGTGCCAGCAGCTGGGTTCAGGGGATCGAACCTAATTCACCCCTCCACTTT
CDR3 protein: CASSWVQGIEPNSPLHF

J gene: TRBJ2-1
D gene: NA
V gene: TRBV6-2/TRBV6-3
clone size: NA
CDR3 DNA: TGTGCCAGCAGTTACTCGAACGGGGCGATGAGGTCCTACAATGAGCAGTTCTTC
CDR3 protein: CASSYSNGAMRSYNEQFF

J gene: TRBJ1-1
D gene: NA
V gene: TRBV19
clone size: few
CDR3 DNA: TGTGCCAGTAGTTCTGCGGCTGAAGCTTTCTTT
CDR3 protein: CASSSAAEAFF

J gene: TRBJ2-1
D gene: NA
V gene: TRBV7-8
clone size: NA
CDR3 DNA: TGTGCCAGCAGCTTAGACTCTCCGGGGGTGGGGTACAATGAGCAGTTCTTC
CDR3 protein: CASSLDSPGVGYNEQFF

J gene: TRBJ2-5
D gene: NA
V gene: TRBV7-2
clone size: many
CDR3 DNA: TGTGCCAGCAGCTTAGCTTTTGTGGGGGCCCCCTCGGGACAAGAGACCCAGTACTTC
CDR3 protein: CASSLAFVGAPSGQETQYF

J gene: TRBJ2-5
D gene: TRBD2
V gene: TRBV12-3/TRBV12-4
clone size: many
CDR3 DNA: TGTGCCAGCAGTCCGGGGGTAGCGGGGGGCCCAAAGACCCAGTACTTC
CDR3 protein: CASSPGVAGGPKTQYF

J gene: TRBJ1-2
D gene: TRBD1
V gene: TRBV18
clone size: many
CDR3 DNA: TGTGCCAGCTCACCGGGACAGCCCGGGACCTATGGCTACACCTTC
CDR3 protein: CASSPGQPGTYGYTF

J gene: TRBJ2-1
D gene: TRBD2
V gene: TRBV29-1
clone size: many
CDR3 DNA: TGCAGCGCGGGACTAGCGGGGGGGGGGGAGCAGTTCTTC
CDR3 protein: CSAGLAGGGEQFF

J gene: TRBJ2-3
D gene: NA
V gene: TRBV27
clone size: few
CDR3 DNA: TGTGCCAGCAGTTTACTTTTGGGGGGCTCTGGAGATACGCAGTATTTT
CDR3 protein: CASSLLLGGSGDTQYF

J gene: TRBJ1-1
D gene: TRBD1
V gene: TRBV7-2
clone size: NA
CDR3 DNA: TGTGCCAGCAGCTTAAAAGCGTCGACAGGGGGCCCTGAAGCTTTCTTT
CDR3 protein: CASSLKASTGGPEAFF

J gene: TRBJ1-1
D gene: TRBD1
V gene: TRBV27
clone size: NA
CDR3 DNA: TGTGCCAGCAGTCACCACAGGGGATACATGAACACTGAAGCTTTCTTT
CDR3 protein: CASSHHRGYMNTEAFF

J gene: TRBJ1-1
D gene: NA
V gene: TRBV5-1
clone size: many
CDR3 DNA: TGCGCCAGCAGCTTGGGTGTCCCGGAGGGGGCTTTCTTT
CDR3 protein: CASSLGVPEGAFF

J gene: TRBJ1-5
D gene: NA
V gene: TRBV20-1
clone size: many
CDR3 DNA: TGCAGTGCTCGGTCCCTCCTGGGGGATAGCAATCAGCCCCAGCATTTT
CDR3 protein: CSARSLLGDSNQPQHF

J gene: TRBJ2-7
D gene: NA
V gene: TRBV6-5
clone size: NA
CDR3 DNA: TGTGCCAGCAGTTTTTCCGACAGCCCACTTTTCTACGAGCAGTACTTC
CDR3 protein: CASSFSDSPLFYEQYF

J gene: TRBJ1-2
D gene: TRBD1
V gene: TRBV20-1
clone size: NA
CDR3 DNA: TGCAGTGCTAGGCCCATCCCCCCGACAGGGGCTAACTATGGCTACACCTTC
CDR3 protein: CSARPIPPTGANYGYTF

J gene: TRBJ1-6
D gene: TRBD1
V gene: TRBV28
clone size: many
CDR3 DNA: TGTGCCAGCAGTTCCCCCGGGACAGGCGGCGTACCCCTCCACTTT
CDR3 protein: CASSSPGTGGVPLHF

J gene: TRBJ1-1
D gene: TRBD1
V gene: TRBV28
clone size: many
CDR3 DNA: TGTGCCAGCAGCGAACTCGACAGGGGAAACACTGAAGCTTTCTTT
CDR3 protein: CASSELDRGNTEAFF

J gene: TRBJ1-1
D gene: TRBD1
V gene: TRBV5-1
clone size: many
CDR3 DNA: TGCGCCAGCAGCACAGGACAGGGAAGGACTGAAGCTTTCTTT
CDR3 protein: CASSTGQGRTEAFF

J gene: TRBJ2-1
D gene: TRBD2
V gene: TRBV27
clone size: few
CDR3 DNA: TGTGCCAGCAGTTCGGGGGGGAGCTCCTACAATGAGCAGTTCTTC
CDR3 protein: CASSSGGSSYNEQFF

J gene: TRBJ1-6
D gene: NA
V gene: TRBV28
clone size: NA
CDR3 DNA: TGTGCCAGCAGTTTATTGAGGGGACAAAGATCGTATAATTCACCCCTCCACTTT
CDR3 protein: CASSLLRGQRSYNSPLHF

J gene: TRBJ2-3
D gene: TRBD1
V gene: TRBV2
clone size: many
CDR3 DNA: TGTGCCAGCAGTGAAGCTGGACAGGGGGCCGATACGCAGTATTTT
CDR3 protein: CASSEAGQGADTQYF

J gene: TRBJ1-3
D gene: NA
V gene: TRBV7-9
clone size: many
CDR3 DNA: TGTGCCAGCAGCCCCCACGGTATCTCTGGAAACACCATATATTTT
CDR3 protein: CASSPHGISGNTIYF

J gene: TRBJ2-5
D gene: TRBD2
V gene: TRBV7-9
clone size: NA
CDR3 DNA: TGTGCCGGGACGGGGACTAGCGGAAACCAAGAGACCCAGTACTTC
CDR3 protein: CAGTGTSGNQETQYF

J gene: TRBJ2-3
D gene: NA
V gene: TRBV19
clone size: NA
CDR3 DNA: TGTGCCAGCCGAGTAGGGACCCGCGATACGCAGTATTTT
CDR3 protein: CASRVGTRDTQYF

J gene: TRBJ1-1
D gene: NA
V gene: TRBV4-2
clone size: NA
CDR3 DNA: TGTGCCAGCAGCCTAATGGGTACTGAAGCTTTCTTT
CDR3 protein: CASSLMGTEAFF

J gene: TRBJ2-1
D gene: TRBD2
V gene: TRBV7-9
clone size: NA
CDR3 DNA: TGTGCCAGCTCCATGGAGGCGGGGGGTGAGCAGTTCTTC
CDR3 protein: CASSMEAGGEQFF

J gene: TRBJ1-6
D gene: NA
V gene: TRBV5-6
clone size: few
CDR3 DNA: TGTGCCAGCAGCGGCCGATATTCACCCCTCCACTTT
CDR3 protein: CASSGRYSPLHF

J gene: TRBJ1-1
D gene: NA
V gene: TRBV6-1
clone size: many
CDR3 DNA: TGTGCCAGCAGTGAAGCGAGGGACACTGAAGCTTTCTTT
CDR3 protein: CASSEARDTEAFF

J gene: TRBJ1-2
D gene: NA
V gene: TRBV28
clone size: many
CDR3 DNA: TGTGCCAGCAGTCCCCCAGGGCAGGGATACTATGGCTACACCTTC
CDR3 protein: CASSPPGQGYYGYTF

J gene: TRBJ2-2
D gene: NA
V gene: TRBV7-8
clone size: many
CDR3 DNA: TGTGCCAGCAGCCCAACCGTGACAGAACCCACCGGGGAGCTGTTTTTT
CDR3 protein: CASSPTVTEPTGELFF

J gene: TRBJ1-2
D gene: TRBD1
V gene: TRBV25-1
clone size: NA
CDR3 DNA: TGTGCCAGCAGGGCCGGGACAGGGGTTGCGTATGGCTACACCTTC
CDR3 protein: CASRAGTGVAYGYTF

J gene: TRBJ2-3
D gene: NA
V gene: TRBV10-3
clone size: NA
CDR3 DNA: TGTGCCATCAGTGAGTTTGCAGATACGCAGTATTTT
CDR3 protein: CAISEFADTQYF

J gene: TRBJ1-2
D gene: TRBD1
V gene: TRBV18
clone size: many
CDR3 DNA: TGTGCCAGCTCACCGGACCAGGGGGCCGGCTATGGCTACACCTTC
CDR3 protein: CASSPDQGAGYGYTF

J gene: TRBJ2-5
D gene: NA
V gene: TRBV5-5
clone size: few
CDR3 DNA: TGTGCCAGCAGCTGGGACGGCGCCCAAGAGACCCAGTACTTC
CDR3 protein: CASSWDGAQETQYF

J gene: TRBJ1-1
D gene: TRBD1
V gene: TRBV6-1
clone size: many
CDR3 DNA: TGTGCCAGCAGGACACAGGGGGAACGTAACACTGAAGCTTTCTTT
CDR3 protein: CASRTQGERNTEAFF

J gene: TRBJ2-7
D gene: NA
V gene: TRBV29-1
clone size: many
CDR3 DNA: TGCAGCGTCAGGGGGAGGCAGGGGTTAACCTACGAGCAGTACTTC
CDR3 protein: CSVRGRQGLTYEQYF

J gene: TRBJ1-5
D gene: NA
V gene: TRBV5-1
clone size: NA
CDR3 DNA: TGCGCCAGCAGCTTGGGGGAGACAGGAGCTAGTCAGCCCCAGCATTTT
CDR3 protein: CASSLGETGASQPQHF